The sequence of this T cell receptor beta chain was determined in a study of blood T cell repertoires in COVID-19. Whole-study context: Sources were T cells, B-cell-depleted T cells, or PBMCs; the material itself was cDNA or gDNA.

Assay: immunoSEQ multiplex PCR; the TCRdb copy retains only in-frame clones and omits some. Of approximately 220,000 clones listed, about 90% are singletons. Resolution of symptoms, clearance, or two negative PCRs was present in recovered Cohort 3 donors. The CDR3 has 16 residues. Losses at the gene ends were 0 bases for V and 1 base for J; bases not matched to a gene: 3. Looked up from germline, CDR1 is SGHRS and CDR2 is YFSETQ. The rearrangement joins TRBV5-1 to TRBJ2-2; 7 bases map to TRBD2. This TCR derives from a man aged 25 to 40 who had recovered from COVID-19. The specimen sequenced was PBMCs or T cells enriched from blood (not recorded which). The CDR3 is CASSLGSSGNTGELFF. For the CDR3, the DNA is TGCGCCAGCAGCTTGGGGTCTAGCGGGAACACCGGGGAGCTGTTTTTT.